This TCR beta chain comes out of a study of T cells in Graves' hyperthyroidism and ophthalmopathy. The ends lost 7 bases at V and 6 bases at J; junction bases unmatched: 9. CDR1 and CDR2 (germline): KGHDR, SFDVKD. This CDR3 has 16 residues. Authors of the study amplified TCR beta CDR3 regions from RNA transcripts. With the HTBI primer set, the TCR CDR3 went through a first round of RT-PCR. Using its own MiXCR run on the multiplex PCR reads, TCRdb lists one record per CDR3 protein. The sample lists over 300,000 distinct CDR3 sequences; roughly 14% were seen once. This clonotype was seen a few times. This sequence originates from a woman between 55 and 75 years old with Graves' hyperthyroidism. Sequencing was carried out using blood. The chain combines TRBV24-1 with TRBJ2-2, with 11 bases identical to TRBD1. The CDR3 here is CATSSTWTGGPGELFF. CDR3 nucleotide sequence: TGTGCCACCAGCAGCACTTGGACAGGGGGCCCCGGGGAGCTGTTTTTT.